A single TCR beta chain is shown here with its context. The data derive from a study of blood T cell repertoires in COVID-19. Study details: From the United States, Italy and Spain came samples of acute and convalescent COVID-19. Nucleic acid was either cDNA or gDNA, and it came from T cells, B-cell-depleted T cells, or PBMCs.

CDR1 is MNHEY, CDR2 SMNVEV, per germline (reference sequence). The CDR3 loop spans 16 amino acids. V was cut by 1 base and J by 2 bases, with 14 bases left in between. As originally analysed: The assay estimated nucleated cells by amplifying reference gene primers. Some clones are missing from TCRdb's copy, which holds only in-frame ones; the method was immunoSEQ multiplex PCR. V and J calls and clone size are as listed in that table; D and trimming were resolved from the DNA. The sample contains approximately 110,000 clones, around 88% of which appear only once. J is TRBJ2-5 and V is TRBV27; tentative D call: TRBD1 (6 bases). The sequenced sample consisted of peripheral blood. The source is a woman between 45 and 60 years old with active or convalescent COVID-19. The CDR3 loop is CASSLYSGGGQETQYF. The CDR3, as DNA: TGTGCCAGCAGTTTATATAGTGGGGGCGGGCAAGAGACCCAGTACTTC.